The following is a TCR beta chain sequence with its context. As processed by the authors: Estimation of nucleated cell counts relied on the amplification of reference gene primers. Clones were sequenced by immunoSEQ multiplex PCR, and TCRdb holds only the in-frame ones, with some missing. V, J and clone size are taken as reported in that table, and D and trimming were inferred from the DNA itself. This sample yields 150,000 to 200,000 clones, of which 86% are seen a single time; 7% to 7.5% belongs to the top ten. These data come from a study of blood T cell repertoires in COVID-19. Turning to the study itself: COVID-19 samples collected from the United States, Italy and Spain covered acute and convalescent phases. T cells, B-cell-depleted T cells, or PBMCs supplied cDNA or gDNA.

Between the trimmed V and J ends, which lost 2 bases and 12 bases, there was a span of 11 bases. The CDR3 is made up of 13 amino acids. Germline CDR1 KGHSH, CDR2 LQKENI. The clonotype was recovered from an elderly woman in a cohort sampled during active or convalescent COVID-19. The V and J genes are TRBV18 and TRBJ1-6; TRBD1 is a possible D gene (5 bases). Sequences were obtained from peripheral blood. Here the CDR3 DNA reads TGTGCCAGCTCACCAAACCAGGGCTTACCCCTCCACTTT. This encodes CASSPNQGLPLHF.